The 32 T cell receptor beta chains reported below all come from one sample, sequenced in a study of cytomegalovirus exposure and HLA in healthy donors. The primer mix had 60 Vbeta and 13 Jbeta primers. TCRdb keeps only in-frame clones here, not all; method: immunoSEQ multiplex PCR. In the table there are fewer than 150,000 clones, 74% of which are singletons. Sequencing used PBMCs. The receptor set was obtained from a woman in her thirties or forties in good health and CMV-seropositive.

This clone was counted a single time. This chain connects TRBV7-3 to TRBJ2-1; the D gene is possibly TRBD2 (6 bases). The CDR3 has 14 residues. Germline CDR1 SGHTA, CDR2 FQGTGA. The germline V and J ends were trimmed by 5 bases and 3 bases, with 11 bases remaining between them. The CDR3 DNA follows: TGTGCCAGCAGCCCCGGACTATACTACAATGAGCAGTTCTTC. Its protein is CASSPGLYYNEQFF.

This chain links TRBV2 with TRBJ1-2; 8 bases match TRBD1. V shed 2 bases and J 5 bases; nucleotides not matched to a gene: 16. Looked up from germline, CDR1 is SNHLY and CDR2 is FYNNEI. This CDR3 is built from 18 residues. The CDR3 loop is CASSEFRQGARLRYGYTF. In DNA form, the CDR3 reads TGTGCCAGCAGTGAATTTCGGCAGGGGGCGAGGTTAAGGTATGGCTACACCTTC.

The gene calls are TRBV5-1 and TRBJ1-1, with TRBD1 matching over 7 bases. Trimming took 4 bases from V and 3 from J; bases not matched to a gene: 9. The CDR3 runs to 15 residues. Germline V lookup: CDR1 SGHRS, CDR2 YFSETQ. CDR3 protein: CASSLETGWDTEAFF. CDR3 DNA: TGCGCCAGCAGCCTTGAGACAGGGTGGGACACTGAAGCTTTCTTT.

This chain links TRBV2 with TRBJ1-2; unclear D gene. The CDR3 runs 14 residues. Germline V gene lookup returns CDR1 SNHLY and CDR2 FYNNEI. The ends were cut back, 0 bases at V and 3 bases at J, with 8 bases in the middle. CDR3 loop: CASSEARGYYGYTF. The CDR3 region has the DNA TGTGCCAGCAGTGAAGCGCGGGGTTACTATGGCTACACCTTC.

Written as DNA, the CDR3 is TGCGCCAGCAGCTTGTCGAGGGAGGGCCGGGTTCCGTACAATGAGCAGTTCTTC. As protein: CASSLSREGRVPYNEQFF. This chain links TRBV5-1 with TRBJ2-1; 7 bases line up with TRBD2. The CDR3 contains 18 residues. Germline values: CDR1 SGHRS, CDR2 YFSETQ. Germline trimming cut 1 base from V and 4 bases from J; bases unmatched to any gene: 14.

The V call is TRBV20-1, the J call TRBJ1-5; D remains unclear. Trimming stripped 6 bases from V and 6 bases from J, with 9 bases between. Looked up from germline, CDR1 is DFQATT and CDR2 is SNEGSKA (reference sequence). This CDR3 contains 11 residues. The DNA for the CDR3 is TGCAGTGCCAGGCCCGGTCAGCCCCAGCATTTT. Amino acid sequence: CSARPGQPQHF.

CDR3: CASSFTGADYTQYF. The DNA for the CDR3 is TGTGCCAGCAGCTTTACAGGGGCGGATTATACGCAGTATTTT. The V and J genes are TRBV5-4 and TRBJ2-3; 7 bases map to TRBD1. The ends lost 2 bases at V and 7 bases at J; junction bases unmatched: 7. Looked up from germline, CDR1 is SGHNT and CDR2 is YYREEE (reference sequence). The CDR3 consists of 14 residues.

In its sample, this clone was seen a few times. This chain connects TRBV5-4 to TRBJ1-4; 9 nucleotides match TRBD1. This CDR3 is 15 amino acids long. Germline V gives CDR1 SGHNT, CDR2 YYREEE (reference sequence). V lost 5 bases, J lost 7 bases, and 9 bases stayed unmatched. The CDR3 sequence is CASSTNRGQGEKLFF. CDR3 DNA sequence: TGTGCCAGCAGTACGAACAGGGGGCAGGGTGAAAAACTGTTTTTT.

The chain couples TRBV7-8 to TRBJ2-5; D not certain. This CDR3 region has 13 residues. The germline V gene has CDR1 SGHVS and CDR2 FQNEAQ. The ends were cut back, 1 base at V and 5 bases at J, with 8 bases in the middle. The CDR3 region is CASSLGTWETQYF. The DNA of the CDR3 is TGTGCCAGCAGCTTAGGTACTTGGGAGACCCAGTACTTC.

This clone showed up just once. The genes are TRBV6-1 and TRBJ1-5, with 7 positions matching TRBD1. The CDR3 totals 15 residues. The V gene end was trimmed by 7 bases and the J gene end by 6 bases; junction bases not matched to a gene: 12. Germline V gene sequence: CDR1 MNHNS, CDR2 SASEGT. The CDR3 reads CASTAGIGGGQPQHF. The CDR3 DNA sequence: TGTGCCAGCACCGCGGGAATAGGGGGCGGTCAGCCCCAGCATTTT.

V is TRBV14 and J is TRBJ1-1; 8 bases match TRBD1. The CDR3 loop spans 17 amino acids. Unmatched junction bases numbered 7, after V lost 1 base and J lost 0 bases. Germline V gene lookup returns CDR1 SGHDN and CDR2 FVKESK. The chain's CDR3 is CASSQGTGLFLNTEAFF. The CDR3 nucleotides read TGTGCCAGCAGCCAAGGGACAGGGCTCTTTCTGAACACTGAAGCTTTCTTT.

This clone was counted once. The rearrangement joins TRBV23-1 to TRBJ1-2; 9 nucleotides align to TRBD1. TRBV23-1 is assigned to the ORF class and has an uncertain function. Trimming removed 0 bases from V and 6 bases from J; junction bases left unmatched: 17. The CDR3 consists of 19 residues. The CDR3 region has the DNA TGCGCCAGCAGTCAATCAAGGGGACAGGGCCAAACCGGCCCTAATGGCTACACCTTC. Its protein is CASSQSRGQGQTGPNGYTF.

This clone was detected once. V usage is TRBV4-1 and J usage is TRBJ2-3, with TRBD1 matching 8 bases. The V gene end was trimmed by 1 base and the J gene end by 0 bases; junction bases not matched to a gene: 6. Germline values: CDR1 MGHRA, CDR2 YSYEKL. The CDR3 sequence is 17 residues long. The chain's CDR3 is CASSQAFRQGSTDTQYF. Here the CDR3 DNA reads TGCGCCAGCAGCCAAGCCTTTCGACAGGGGAGCACAGATACGCAGTATTTT.

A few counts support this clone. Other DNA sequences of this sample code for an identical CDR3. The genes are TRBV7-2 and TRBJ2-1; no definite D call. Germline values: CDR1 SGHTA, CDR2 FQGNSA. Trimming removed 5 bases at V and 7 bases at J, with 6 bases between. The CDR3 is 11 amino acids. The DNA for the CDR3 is TGTGCCAGCAGCCTGTTGAATGAGCAGTTCTTC. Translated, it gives CASSLLNEQFF.

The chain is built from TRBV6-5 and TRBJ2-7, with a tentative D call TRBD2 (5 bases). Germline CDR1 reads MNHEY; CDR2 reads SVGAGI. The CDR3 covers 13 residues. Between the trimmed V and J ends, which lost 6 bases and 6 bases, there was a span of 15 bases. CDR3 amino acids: CASRSPQRSEQYF. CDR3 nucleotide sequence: TGTGCCAGCAGGTCCCCTCAGCGGAGCGAGCAGTACTTC.

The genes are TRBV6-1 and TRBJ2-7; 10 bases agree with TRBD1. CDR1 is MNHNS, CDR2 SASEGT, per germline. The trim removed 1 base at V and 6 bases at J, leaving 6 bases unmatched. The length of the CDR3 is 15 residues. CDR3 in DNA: TGTGCCAGCAGTGAAGACCGACAGGGGGCCTTCGAGCAGTACTTC. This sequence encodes CASSEDRQGAFEQYF.

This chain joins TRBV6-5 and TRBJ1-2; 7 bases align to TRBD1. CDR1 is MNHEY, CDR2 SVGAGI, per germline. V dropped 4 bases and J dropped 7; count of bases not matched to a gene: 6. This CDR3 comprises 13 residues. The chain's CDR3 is CASSFGQDSGYTF. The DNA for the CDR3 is TGTGCCAGCAGTTTTGGACAGGACTCTGGCTACACCTTC.

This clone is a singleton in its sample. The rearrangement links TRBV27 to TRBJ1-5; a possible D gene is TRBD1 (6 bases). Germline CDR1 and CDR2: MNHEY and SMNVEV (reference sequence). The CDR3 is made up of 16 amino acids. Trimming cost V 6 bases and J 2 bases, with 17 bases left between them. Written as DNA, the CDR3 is TGTGCCAGCAGCCAGGCGGGGGCCTGGGGCAATCAGCCCCAGCATTTT. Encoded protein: CASSQAGAWGNQPQHF.

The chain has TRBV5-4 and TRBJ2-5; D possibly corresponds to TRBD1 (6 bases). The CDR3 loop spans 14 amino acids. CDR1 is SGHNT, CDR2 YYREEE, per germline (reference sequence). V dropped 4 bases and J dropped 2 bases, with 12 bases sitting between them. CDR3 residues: CASSAGTSQETQYF. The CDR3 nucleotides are TGTGCCAGCAGCGCCGGGACAAGTCAAGAGACCCAGTACTTC.

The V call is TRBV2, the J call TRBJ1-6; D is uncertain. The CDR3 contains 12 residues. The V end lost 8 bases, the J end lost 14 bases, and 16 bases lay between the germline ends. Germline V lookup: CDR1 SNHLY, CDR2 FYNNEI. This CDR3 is CASALEGFTLHF. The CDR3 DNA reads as TGTGCCAGCGCCCTTGAGGGTTTCACCCTCCACTTT.

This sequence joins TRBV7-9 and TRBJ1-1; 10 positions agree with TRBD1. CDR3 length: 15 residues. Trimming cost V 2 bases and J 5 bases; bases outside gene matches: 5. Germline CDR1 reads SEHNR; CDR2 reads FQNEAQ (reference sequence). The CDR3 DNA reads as TGTGCCAGCAGCTTAAAAATGGGACAGGGGACTGAAGCTTTCTTT. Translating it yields CASSLKMGQGTEAFF.

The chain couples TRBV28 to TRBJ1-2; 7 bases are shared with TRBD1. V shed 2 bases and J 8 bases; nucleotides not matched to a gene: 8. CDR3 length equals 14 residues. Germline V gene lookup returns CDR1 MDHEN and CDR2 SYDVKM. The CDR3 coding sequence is TGTGCCAGCAGTTTAGGGGCAGGGGGGAGCGGCTACACCTTC. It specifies CASSLGAGGSGYTF.

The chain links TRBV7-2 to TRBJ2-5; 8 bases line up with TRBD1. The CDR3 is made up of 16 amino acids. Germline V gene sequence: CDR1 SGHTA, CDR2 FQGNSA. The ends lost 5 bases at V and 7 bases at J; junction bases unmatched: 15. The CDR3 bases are TGTGCCAGCAGCCCCCGAGGGCCAGGGGGCAAAGGGACCCAGTACTTC. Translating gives CASSPRGPGGKGTQYF.

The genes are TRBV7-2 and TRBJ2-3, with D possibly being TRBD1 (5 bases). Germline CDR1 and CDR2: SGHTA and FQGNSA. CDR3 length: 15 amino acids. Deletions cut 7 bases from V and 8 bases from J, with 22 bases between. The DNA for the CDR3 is TGTGCCAGCACCCTTGGAAGAGTAGGGGCCCGTACGCAGTATTTT. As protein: CASTLGRVGARTQYF. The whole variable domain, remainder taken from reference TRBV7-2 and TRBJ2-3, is GAGVSQSPSNKVTEKGKDVELRCDPISGHTALYWYRQSLGQGLEFLIYFQGNSAPDKSGLPSDRFSAERTGGSVSTLTIQRTQQEDSAVYLCASTLGRVGARTQYFGPGTRLTVL.

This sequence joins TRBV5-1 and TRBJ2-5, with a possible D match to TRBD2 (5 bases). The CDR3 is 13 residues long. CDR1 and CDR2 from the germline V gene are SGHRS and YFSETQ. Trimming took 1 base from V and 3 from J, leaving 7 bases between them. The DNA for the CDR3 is TGCGCCAGCAGCTTGATCGGGAAAGAGACCCAGTACTTC. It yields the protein CASSLIGKETQYF.

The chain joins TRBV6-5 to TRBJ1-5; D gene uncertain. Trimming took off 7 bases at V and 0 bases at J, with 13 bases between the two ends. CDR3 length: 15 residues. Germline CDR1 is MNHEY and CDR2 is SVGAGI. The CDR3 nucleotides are TGTGCCAGCAAAACCGACGGGGATAGCAATCAGCCCCAGCATTTT. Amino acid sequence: CASKTDGDSNQPQHF.

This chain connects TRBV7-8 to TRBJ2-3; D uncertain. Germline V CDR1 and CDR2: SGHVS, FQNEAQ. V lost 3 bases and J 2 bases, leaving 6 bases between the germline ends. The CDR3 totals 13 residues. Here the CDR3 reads CASSFPSTDTQYF. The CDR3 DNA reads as TGTGCCAGCAGCTTCCCCTCCACAGATACGCAGTATTTT. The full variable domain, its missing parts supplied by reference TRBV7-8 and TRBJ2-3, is GAGVSQSPRYKVAKRGQDVALRCDPISGHVSLFWYQQALGQGPEFLTYFQNEAQLDKSGLPSDRFFAERPEGSVSTLKIQRTQQEDSAVYLCASSFPSTDTQYFGPGTRLTVL.

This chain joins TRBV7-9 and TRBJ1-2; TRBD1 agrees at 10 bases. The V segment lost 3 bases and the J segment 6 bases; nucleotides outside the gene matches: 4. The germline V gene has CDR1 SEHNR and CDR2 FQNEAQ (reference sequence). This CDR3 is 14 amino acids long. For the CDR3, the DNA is TGTGCCAGCAGCTTCGAAGGGACAGGGGATGGCTACACCTTC. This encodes CASSFEGTGDGYTF.

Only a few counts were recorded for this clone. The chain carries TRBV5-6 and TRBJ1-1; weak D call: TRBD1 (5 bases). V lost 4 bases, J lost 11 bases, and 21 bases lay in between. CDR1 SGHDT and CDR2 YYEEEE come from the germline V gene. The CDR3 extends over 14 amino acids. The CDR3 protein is CASSTGLLRLGAFF. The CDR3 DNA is TGTGCCAGCAGCACGGGACTCCTACGGCTGGGTGCTTTCTTT. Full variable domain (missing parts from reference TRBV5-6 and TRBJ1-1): DAGVTQSPTHLIKTRGQQVTLRCSPKSGHDTVSWYQQALGQGPQFIFQYYEEEERQRGNFPDRFSGHQFPNYSSELNVNALLLGDSALYLCASSTGLLRLGAFFGQGTRLTVV.

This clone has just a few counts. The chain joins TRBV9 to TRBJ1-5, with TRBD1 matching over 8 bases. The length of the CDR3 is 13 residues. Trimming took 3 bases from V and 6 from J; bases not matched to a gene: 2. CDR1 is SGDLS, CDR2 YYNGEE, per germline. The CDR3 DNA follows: TGTGCCAGCAGCGCAGGGGGCGGTCAGCCCCAGCATTTT. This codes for CASSAGGGQPQHF.

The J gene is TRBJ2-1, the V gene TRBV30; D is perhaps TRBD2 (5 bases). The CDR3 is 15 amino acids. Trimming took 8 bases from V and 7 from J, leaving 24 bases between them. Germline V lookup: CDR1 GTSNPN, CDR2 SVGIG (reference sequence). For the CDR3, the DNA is TGTGCCGGTACCCTCGGACTCAAAGAGAGGAATGAGCAGTTCTTC. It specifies CAGTLGLKERNEQFF.

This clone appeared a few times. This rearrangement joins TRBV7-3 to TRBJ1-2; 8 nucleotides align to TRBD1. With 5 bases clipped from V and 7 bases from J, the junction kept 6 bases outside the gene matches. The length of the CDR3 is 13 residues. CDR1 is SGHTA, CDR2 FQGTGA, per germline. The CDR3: CASSLGQGRGYTF. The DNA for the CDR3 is TGTGCCAGCAGCCTCGGACAGGGTCGTGGCTACACCTTC.